The 26 T cell receptor beta chains listed next were all sequenced from one sample in a study of blood T cell repertoires in COVID-19. The protocol was immunoSEQ multiplex PCR, while the TCRdb copy is restricted to in-frame clones and leaves out a portion. The data show 53,000 or so clones, 79% seen once. Sequencing used peripheral blood. These receptors were taken from a man aged 55 to 70 with acute or convalescent COVID-19.

The chain uses TRBV5-1 and TRBJ2-7; 7 bases match TRBD2. The CDR3 consists of 17 residues. Germline lookup yields CDR1 SGHRS and CDR2 YFSETQ. The V segment lost 0 bases and the J segment 1 base; nucleotides outside the gene matches: 10. The CDR3 is CASSLGPGGDGSYEQYF. CDR3 sequence (DNA): TGCGCCAGCAGCTTGGGGCCGGGAGGAGACGGATCCTACGAGCAGTACTTC.

This chain uses TRBV9 with TRBJ1-1; D gene uncertain. There are 12 residues in the CDR3. V lost 0 bases and J 4 bases, leaving 4 bases between the germline ends. Germline values: CDR1 SGDLS, CDR2 YYNGEE. The CDR3 DNA reads TGTGCCAGCAGCGTAGATAGCACTGAAGCTTTCTTT. This codes for CASSVDSTEAFF.

The chain is built from TRBV3-1 (or the pseudogene TRBV3-2) and TRBJ2-1; 8 bases align to TRBD1. J lost 2 bases, V lost 3 bases, and 0 bases had no gene match. The CDR3 extends over 14 amino acids. Germline V gene data show CDR1 as LGHDT and CDR2 as YNNKEL (reference sequence). In nucleotides, the CDR3 is TGTGCCAGCAGCCAGGGACAGGCCTACAATGAGCAGTTCTTC. Its translation is CASSQGQAYNEQFF.

This chain connects TRBV7-2 to TRBJ1-1, with D perhaps TRBD1 (6 bases). Germline CDR1 and CDR2: SGHTA and FQGNSA. The CDR3 runs 15 residues. V dropped 7 bases and J dropped 0 bases, with 15 bases sitting between them. The CDR3 loop is CASNLNGQLNTEAFF. CDR3 nucleotides: TGTGCCAGCAACCTTAATGGACAGCTGAACACTGAAGCTTTCTTT.

The chain couples TRBV5-1 to TRBJ1-4; D call uncertain. Trimming took 2 bases from V and 0 from J, leaving 11 bases between them. This CDR3 spans 16 amino acids. CDR1 is SGHRS, CDR2 YFSETQ, per germline. The CDR3 DNA sequence: TGCGCCAGCAGCTTAGAGTCGGTTGCAACTAATGAAAAACTGTTTTTT. It specifies CASSLESVATNEKLFF.

V usage is TRBV4-2 and J usage is TRBJ1-5, with D possibly TRBD1 on 6 matching bases. V lost 4 bases and J lost 2, with 18 bases in between. The CDR3 covers 17 residues. Per the germline V gene, CDR1 is LGHNA and CDR2 is YNFKEQ. CDR3 loop: CASSRLSRGGGNQPQHF. The CDR3 DNA is TGTGCCAGCAGCCGCCTTAGTAGGGGGGGTGGCAATCAGCCCCAGCATTTT.

The chain combines TRBV3-1 (or the pseudogene TRBV3-2) with TRBJ2-1, with 10 nucleotides matching TRBD1. Trimming cost V 1 base and J 7 bases; bases outside gene matches: 10. Germline V CDR1 and CDR2: LGHDT, YNNKEL (reference sequence). The CDR3 runs to 17 residues. DNA for the CDR3: TGTGCCAGCAGCCAAGGCTTCGGGACAGGGGCTGGAAATGAGCAGTTCTTC. Protein sequence: CASSQGFGTGAGNEQFF.

Points on this clone: In the same sample, other DNA sequences code for this CDR3. The rearrangement uses TRBV29-1 and TRBJ2-7, with D hard to call. The ends were cut back, 0 bases at V and 1 base at J, with 4 bases in the middle. This CDR3 contains 12 residues. Germline CDR1 reads SQVTM; CDR2 reads ANQGSEA. CDR3: CSVEDSSYEQYF. CDR3 nucleotide sequence: TGCAGCGTTGAAGATTCTTCCTACGAGCAGTACTTC.

This rearrangement joins TRBV2 to TRBJ1-2; D gene unclear. V was trimmed by 10 bases and J by 7 bases, leaving 16 bases between them. The CDR3 consists of 12 residues. CDR1 is SNHLY, CDR2 FYNNEI, per germline. The DNA for the CDR3 is TGTGCCACGAGCACTAGGTTCTCTGGCTACACCTTC. It specifies CATSTRFSGYTF.

The chain is built from TRBV2 and TRBJ2-7, with D possibly being TRBD2 (5 bases). The germline V and J ends were trimmed by 6 bases and 3 bases, with 15 bases remaining between them. Germline V gives CDR1 SNHLY, CDR2 FYNNEI. The CDR3 totals 14 residues. Here the CDR3 DNA reads TGTGCCAGCAGCCGAGACGCGGCGGGCTACGAGCAGTACTTC. As protein: CASSRDAAGYEQYF. The variable domain in full, with the rest retrieved from reference TRBV2 and TRBJ2-7, is EPEVTQTPSHQVTQMGQEVILRCVPISNHLYFYWYRQILGQKVEFLVSFYNNEISEKSEIFDDQFSVERPDGSNFTLKIRSTKLEDSAMYFCASSRDAAGYEQYFGPGTRLTVT.

The J gene is TRBJ2-7, the V gene TRBV2, with D possibly matching TRBD1 (5 bases). The CDR3 is 11 residues long. The germline V and J ends were trimmed by 6 bases and 2 bases, with 5 bases remaining between them. Germline values: CDR1 SNHLY, CDR2 FYNNEI. In nucleotides, the CDR3 is TGTGCCAGCAGCAGGGCCTACGAGCAGTACTTC. Protein product: CASSRAYEQYF. Drawing the rest from reference TRBV2 and TRBJ2-7, the complete variable domain is EPEVTQTPSHQVTQMGQEVILRCVPISNHLYFYWYRQILGQKVEFLVSFYNNEISEKSEIFDDQFSVERPDGSNFTLKIRSTKLEDSAMYFCASSRAYEQYFGPGTRLTVT.

CDR3 DNA sequence: TGTGCCAGCAGTCTCTTAGCGTTAGGGGAGCTGTTTTTT. Translation gives CASSLLALGELFF. This chain joins TRBV27 and TRBJ2-2; tentative D call: TRBD2 (5 bases). V dropped 5 bases and J dropped 8 bases, with 12 bases sitting between them. Germline-derived CDR1 and CDR2 are MNHEY and SMNVEV (reference sequence). The CDR3 length is 13 residues.

V usage is TRBV9 and J usage is TRBJ2-7; perhaps TRBD1 as D (6 bases). The CDR3 totals 16 residues. V lost 3 bases, J lost 0 bases, and 16 bases lay in between. CDR1 and CDR2 from the germline V gene are SGDLS and YYNGEE. In nucleotides, the CDR3 is TGTGCCAGCAGCGAGGGGGACGGGAAGAGCTCCTACGAGCAGTACTTC. Amino acids: CASSEGDGKSSYEQYF. Full variable domain (rest looked up from reference TRBV9 and TRBJ2-7): DSGVTQTPKHLITATGQRVTLRCSPRSGDLSVYWYQQSLDQGLQFLIQYYNGEERAKGNILERFSAQQFPDLHSELNLSSLELGDSALYFCASSEGDGKSSYEQYFGPGTRLTVT.

The chain joins TRBV7-3 to TRBJ2-1; 9 bases agree with TRBD2. The V gene end was trimmed by 1 base and the J gene end by 9 bases; junction bases not matched to a gene: 7. The CDR3 length is 15 residues. Germline-derived CDR1 and CDR2 are SGHTA and FQGTGA. This CDR3 is CASSLSLSGRTEQFF. The CDR3 DNA follows: TGTGCCAGCAGCTTAAGTCTTAGCGGGAGAACTGAGCAGTTCTTC.

This chain uses TRBV5-3 with TRBJ2-5; TRBD2 agrees at 7 bases. TRBV5-3 carries the ORF label, with uncertain function. The V segment lost 4 bases and the J segment 4 bases; nucleotides outside the gene matches: 19. The CDR3 runs 18 residues. The CDR3 is CARSLRETSKVLGETQYF. For the CDR3, the DNA is TGTGCCAGAAGCCTGCGAGAGACTAGCAAGGTGTTAGGAGAGACCCAGTACTTC.

Of note for this clone: Other DNA sequences within the sample encode an identical CDR3. V usage is TRBV11-2 and J usage is TRBJ2-7; 7 bases agree with TRBD1. V was pared by 0 bases and J by 4 bases, with 6 bases of the junction left unmatched. Germline CDR1 and CDR2: SGHAT and FQNNGV. The CDR3 is made up of 15 amino acids. Written as DNA, the CDR3 is TGTGCCAGCAGCTTAGATTATAGGGGGCCATACGAGCAGTACTTC. It specifies CASSLDYRGPYEQYF.

This chain uses TRBV5-6 with TRBJ1-6; the match to TRBD1 covers 7 bases. The V and J ends lost 2 bases and 6 bases, in that order; junction bases with no gene match: 8. Germline CDR1 reads SGHDT; CDR2 reads YYEEEE. The CDR3 has 16 amino acids. In DNA, the CDR3 is TGTGCCAGCAGCTTACTATTACAGGGGATTAATTCACCCCTCCACTTT. Translation gives CASSLLLQGINSPLHF.

This chain joins TRBV6-5 and TRBJ2-7; D might be TRBD2 (5 bases). V was shortened by 6 bases and J by 2 bases, with 11 bases between the two germline ends. This CDR3 comprises 13 residues. Germline V gene sequence: CDR1 MNHEY, CDR2 SVGAGI. CDR3 loop: CASRGLLTYEQYF. The CDR3 region has the DNA TGTGCCAGCAGAGGACTCTTAACCTACGAGCAGTACTTC.

This clone has only a few counts. This CDR3 is CASSQRTGNYGYTF. DNA for the CDR3: TGCGCCAGCAGCCAGCGGACAGGGAATTATGGCTACACCTTC. This chain connects TRBV4-3 to TRBJ1-2, with TRBD1 identical over 8 bases. From germline, CDR1 is LGHNA and CDR2 YSLEER. The junction had 5 bases not matched to a gene; V was cut back by 3 bases and J by 5 bases. There are 14 residues in the CDR3.

This clone was counted a single time. This chain links TRBV18 with TRBJ1-5; D unclear. Between the trimmed V and J ends, which lost 2 bases and 4 bases, there was a span of 6 bases. Germline V gives CDR1 KGHSH, CDR2 LQKENI. The CDR3 is 13 amino acids. The CDR3 sequence is CASSPAANQPQHF. CDR3 coding DNA: TGTGCCAGCTCACCAGCGGCGAATCAGCCCCAGCATTTT. The variable domain in full, completed from reference TRBV18 and TRBJ1-5, reads NAGVMQNPRHLVRRRGQEARLRCSPMKGHSHVYWYRQLPEEGLKFMVYLQKENIIDESGMPKERFSAEFPKEGPSILRIQQVVRGDSAAYFCASSPAANQPQHFGDGTRLSIL.

This chain links TRBV15 with TRBJ2-2; unclear D gene. The CDR3 runs to 15 residues. The V gene lost 4 bases and the J gene lost 3 bases, with 12 bases spanning the gap. Germline assignment: CDR1 LNHNV and CDR2 YYDKDF (reference sequence). The CDR3 is CATSIPNQDTGELFF. CDR3 bases: TGTGCCACCAGCATACCCAACCAGGACACCGGGGAGCTGTTTTTT.

The rearrangement uses TRBV2 and TRBJ1-1; 7 bases are a match to TRBD1. V was pared by 5 bases and J by 1 base, with 4 bases of the junction left unmatched. The CDR3 runs to 14 residues. From germline, CDR1 is SNHLY and CDR2 FYNNEI. CDR3 sequence: CASSFDRANTEAFF. CDR3 nucleotide sequence: TGTGCCAGCAGTTTCGACAGGGCGAACACTGAAGCTTTCTTT.

The rearrangement joins TRBV25-1 to TRBJ2-1; TRBD2 aligns across 10 bases. This CDR3 contains 15 residues. CDR1 is MGHDK, CDR2 SYGVNS, per germline. Trimming removed 5 bases from V and 12 bases from J; junction bases left unmatched: 13. The CDR3 reads CASSTTRASGSRQFF. CDR3 coding DNA: TGTGCCAGCAGTACAACGAGGGCTAGCGGGAGTAGGCAGTTCTTC.

V and J are TRBV24-1 and TRBJ2-5; perhaps TRBD2 as D (6 bases). The CDR3 is made up of 15 amino acids. Germline CDR1 reads KGHDR; CDR2 reads SFDVKD. Trimming cost V 1 base and J 5 bases, with 13 bases left between them. DNA for the CDR3: TGTGCCACCAGTGATTTCAGGAGGGCCGGGGAGACCCAGTACTTC. Amino acid sequence: CATSDFRRAGETQYF.

This chain joins TRBV5-1 and TRBJ1-1, with 9 positions matching TRBD1. Germline V gene data show CDR1 as SGHRS and CDR2 as YFSETQ. CDR3 length equals 15 residues. V trimming: 0 bases; J trimming: 4 bases; junction bases outside the gene matches: 4. CDR3 DNA sequence: TGCGCCAGCAGCTTGGCCCGGACAGGGGCCACTGAAGCTTTCTTT. This codes for CASSLARTGATEAFF.

The chain uses TRBV5-1 and TRBJ1-6, with 7 bases identical to TRBD1. Trimming at V came to 0 bases and at J to 5 bases, leaving 2 bases not matched to a gene. Germline CDR1 SGHRS, CDR2 YFSETQ. The length of the CDR3 is 15 residues. The DNA for the CDR3 is TGCGCCAGCAGCTTGGGTGGGACAGATAATTCACCCCTCCACTTT. This sequence encodes CASSLGGTDNSPLHF.